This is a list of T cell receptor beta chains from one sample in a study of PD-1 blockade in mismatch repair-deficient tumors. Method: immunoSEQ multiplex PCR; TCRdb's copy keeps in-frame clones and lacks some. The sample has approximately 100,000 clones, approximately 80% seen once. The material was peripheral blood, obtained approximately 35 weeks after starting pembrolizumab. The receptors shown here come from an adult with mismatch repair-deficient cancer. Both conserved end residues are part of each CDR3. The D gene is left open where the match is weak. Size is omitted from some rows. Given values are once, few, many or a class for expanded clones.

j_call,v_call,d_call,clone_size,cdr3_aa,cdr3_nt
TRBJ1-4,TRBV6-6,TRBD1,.,CASSYQTGMDEKLFF,TGTGCCAGCAGTTACCAGACAGGGATGGATGAAAAACTGTTTTTT
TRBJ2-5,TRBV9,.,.,CASRRGLQYQETQYF,TGTGCCAGCAGGAGGGGTCTTCAGTACCAAGAGACCCAGTACTTC
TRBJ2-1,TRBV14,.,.,CASSQEDSSYNEQFF,TGTGCCAGCAGCCAAGAGGACAGCTCCTACAATGAGCAGTTCTTC
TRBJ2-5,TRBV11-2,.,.,CASSSTQGYQETQYF,TGTGCCAGCAGCTCCACGCAGGGATACCAAGAGACCCAGTACTTC
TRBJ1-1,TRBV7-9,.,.,CASSPKGQTNTEAFF,TGTGCCAGCAGCCCTAAAGGACAGACGAACACTGAAGCTTTCTTT
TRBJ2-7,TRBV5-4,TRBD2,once,CASSSPGLPYEQYF,TGTGCCAGCAGCTCGCCGGGACTACCGTACGAGCAGTACTTC
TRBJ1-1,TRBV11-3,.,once,CASSFSATMNTEAFF,TGTGCCAGCAGCTTTTCAGCCACCATGAACACTGAAGCTTTCTTT
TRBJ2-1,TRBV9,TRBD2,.,CASSVGGLAGKGYNEQFF,TGTGCCAGCAGCGTAGGGGGACTAGCGGGAAAGGGCTACAATGAGCAGTTCTTC
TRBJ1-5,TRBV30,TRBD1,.,CAWSVDREDQPQHF,TGTGCCTGGAGTGTAGACAGGGAGGATCAGCCCCAGCATTTT
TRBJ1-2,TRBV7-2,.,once,CASSLNRAGVNGYTF,TGTGCCAGCAGCTTAAATAGGGCAGGGGTAAATGGCTACACCTTC
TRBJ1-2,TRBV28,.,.,CASSLPSNSNYGYTF,TGTGCCAGCAGTTTACCGAGTAATTCAAACTATGGCTACACCTTC
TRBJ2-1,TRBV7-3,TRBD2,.,CASSISGASYNEQFF,TGTGCCAGCAGCATTAGCGGGGCTTCCTACAATGAGCAGTTCTTC
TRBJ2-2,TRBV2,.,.,CASSVTAPGGELFF,TGTGCCAGCAGTGTAACCGCCCCGGGCGGGGAGCTGTTTTTT
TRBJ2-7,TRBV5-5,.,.,CASSLGMSVYEQYF,TGTGCCAGCAGCTTGGGGATGAGTGTCTACGAGCAGTACTTC
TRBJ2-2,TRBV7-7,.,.,CASSLAGPSNTGELFF,TGTGCTAGCAGCTTAGCTGGGCCATCGAACACCGGGGAGCTGTTTTTT
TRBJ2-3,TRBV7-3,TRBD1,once,CASSSQGAGWADTQYF,TGTGCCAGCAGCTCACAGGGGGCAGGTTGGGCAGATACGCAGTATTTT
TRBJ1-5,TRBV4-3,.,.,CASSRDGRQHF,TGCGCCAGCAGCCGGGACGGACGCCAGCATTTT
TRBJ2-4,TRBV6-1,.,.,CASEDLGWNIQYF,TGTGCCAGCGAGGACCTCGGGTGGAACATTCAGTACTTC
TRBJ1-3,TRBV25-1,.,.,CASSGREDSGNTIYF,TGTGCCAGCAGTGGAAGGGAGGACTCTGGAAACACCATATATTTT
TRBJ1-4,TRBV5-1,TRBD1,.,CASSLGQGEPNEKLFF,TGCGCCAGCAGCTTGGGGCAGGGGGAGCCGAATGAAAAACTGTTTTTT
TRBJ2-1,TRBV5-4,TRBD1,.,CASSLAPGDSYNEQFF,TGTGCCAGCAGCTTGGCCCCAGGGGACAGTTACAATGAGCAGTTCTTC
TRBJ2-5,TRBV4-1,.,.,CASSHPTGGAPQETQYF,TGCGCCAGCAGCCATCCAACCGGGGGCGCCCCCCAAGAGACCCAGTACTTC
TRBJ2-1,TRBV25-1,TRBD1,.,CASSVTLSDRGINEQFF,TGTGCCAGCAGTGTAACCCTTTCCGACAGGGGAATCAATGAGCAGTTCTTC
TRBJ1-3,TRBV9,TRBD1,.,CASSVFLQGNSGNTIYF,TGTGCCAGCAGCGTGTTCTTACAGGGGAACTCTGGAAACACCATATATTTT
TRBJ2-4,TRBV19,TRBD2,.,CASSMGGRDIQYF,TGTGCCAGTAGTATGGGGGGGAGGGACATTCAGTACTTC
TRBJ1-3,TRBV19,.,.,CASSGQSSSGNTIYF,TGTGCCAGTAGCGGACAGTCGAGCTCTGGAAACACCATATATTTT
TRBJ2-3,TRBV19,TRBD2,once,CASAAGRESTDTQYF,TGTGCCAGCGCGGCAGGGCGGGAGAGCACAGATACGCAGTATTTT